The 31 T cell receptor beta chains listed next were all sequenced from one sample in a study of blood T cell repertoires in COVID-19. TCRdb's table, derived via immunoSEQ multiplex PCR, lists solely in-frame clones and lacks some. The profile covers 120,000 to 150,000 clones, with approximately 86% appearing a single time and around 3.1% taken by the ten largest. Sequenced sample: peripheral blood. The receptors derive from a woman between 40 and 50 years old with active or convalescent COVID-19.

CDR3 sequence: CASSPGTGGWDTEAFF. For the CDR3, the DNA is TGCGCCAGCAGCCCAGGGACAGGGGGGTGGGACACTGAAGCTTTCTTT. The chain employs TRBV5-1 and TRBJ1-1; 11 nucleotides align to TRBD1. The CDR3 is 16 residues long. The germline V gene encodes CDR1 SGHRS and CDR2 YFSETQ. V dropped 4 bases and J dropped 3; count of bases not matched to a gene: 8.

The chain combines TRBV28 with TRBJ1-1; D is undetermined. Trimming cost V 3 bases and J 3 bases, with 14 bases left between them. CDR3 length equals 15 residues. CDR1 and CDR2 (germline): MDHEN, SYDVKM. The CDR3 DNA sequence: TGTGCCAGCAGTTTGACTTGGCAGAGATACACTGAAGCTTTCTTT. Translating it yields CASSLTWQRYTEAFF.

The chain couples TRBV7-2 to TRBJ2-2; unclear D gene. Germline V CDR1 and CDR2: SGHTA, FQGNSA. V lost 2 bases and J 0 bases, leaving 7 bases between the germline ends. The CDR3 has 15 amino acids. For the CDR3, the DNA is TGTGCCAGCAGCTTATCTCAGACGAACACCGGGGAGCTGTTTTTT. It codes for CASSLSQTNTGELFF.

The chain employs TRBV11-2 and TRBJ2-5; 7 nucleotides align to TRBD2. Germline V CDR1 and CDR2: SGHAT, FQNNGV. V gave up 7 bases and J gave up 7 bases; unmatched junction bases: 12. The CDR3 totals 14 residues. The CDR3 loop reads CASTLGTIGGTQYF. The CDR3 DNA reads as TGTGCCAGCACCCTAGGGACTATCGGAGGGACCCAGTACTTC.

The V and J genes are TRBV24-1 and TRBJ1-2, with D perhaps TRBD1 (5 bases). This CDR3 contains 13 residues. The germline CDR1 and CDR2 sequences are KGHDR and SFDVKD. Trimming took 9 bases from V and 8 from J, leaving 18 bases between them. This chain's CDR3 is CATSGTSEGGYTF. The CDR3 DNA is TGTGCCACCTCCGGGACGTCGGAGGGCGGCTACACCTTC.

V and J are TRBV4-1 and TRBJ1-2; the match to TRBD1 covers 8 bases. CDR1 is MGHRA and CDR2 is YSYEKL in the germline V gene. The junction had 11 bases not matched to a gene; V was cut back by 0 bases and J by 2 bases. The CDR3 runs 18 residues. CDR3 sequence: CASSQEWAGGGMNYGYTF. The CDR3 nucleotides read TGCGCCAGCAGCCAAGAATGGGCAGGGGGCGGAATGAACTATGGCTACACCTTC.

CDR3 nucleotides: TGTGCCAGCTCACCCGTACCGACGGGGGGCCAGTACTTC. This gives the protein CASSPVPTGGQYF. The V gene is TRBV18, the J gene TRBJ2-5, with 7 positions matching TRBD2. The junction had 8 bases not matched to a gene; V was cut back by 3 bases and J by 10 bases. The CDR3 length is 13 residues. Germline V CDR1 and CDR2: KGHSH, LQKENI.

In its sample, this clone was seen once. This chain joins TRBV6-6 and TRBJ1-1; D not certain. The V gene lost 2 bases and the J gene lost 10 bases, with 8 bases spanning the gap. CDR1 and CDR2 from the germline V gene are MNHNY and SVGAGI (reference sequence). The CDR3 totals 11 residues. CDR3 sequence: CASSYMSRAFF. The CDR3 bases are TGTGCCAGCAGTTACATGAGTCGAGCTTTCTTT.

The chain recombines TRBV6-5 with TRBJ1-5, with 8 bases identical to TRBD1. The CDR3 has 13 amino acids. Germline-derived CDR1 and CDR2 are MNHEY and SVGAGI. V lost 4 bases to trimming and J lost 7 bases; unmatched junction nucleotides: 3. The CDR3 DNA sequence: TGTGCCAGCAGTTCGGACAGGGCGCAGCCCCAGCATTTT. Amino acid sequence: CASSSDRAQPQHF.

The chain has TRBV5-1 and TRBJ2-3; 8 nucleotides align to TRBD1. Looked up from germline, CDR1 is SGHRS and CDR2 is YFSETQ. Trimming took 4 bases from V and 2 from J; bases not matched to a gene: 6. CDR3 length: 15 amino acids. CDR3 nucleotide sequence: TGCGCCAGCAGCGCCGGGACAGGTACCACAGATACGCAGTATTTT. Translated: CASSAGTGTTDTQYF.

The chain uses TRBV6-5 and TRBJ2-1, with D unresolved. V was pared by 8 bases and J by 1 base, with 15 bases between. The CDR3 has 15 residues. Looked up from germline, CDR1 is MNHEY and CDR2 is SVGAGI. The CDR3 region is CASPGLPLSYNEQFF. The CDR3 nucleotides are TGTGCCAGCCCTGGCCTCCCCCTTTCCTACAATGAGCAGTTCTTC.

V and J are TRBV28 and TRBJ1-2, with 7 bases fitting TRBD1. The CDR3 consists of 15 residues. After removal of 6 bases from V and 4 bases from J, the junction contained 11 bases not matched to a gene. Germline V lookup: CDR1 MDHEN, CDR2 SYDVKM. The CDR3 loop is CASRAGGGRGYGYTF. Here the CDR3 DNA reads TGTGCCAGCAGGGCCGGAGGGGGCAGGGGCTATGGCTACACCTTC.

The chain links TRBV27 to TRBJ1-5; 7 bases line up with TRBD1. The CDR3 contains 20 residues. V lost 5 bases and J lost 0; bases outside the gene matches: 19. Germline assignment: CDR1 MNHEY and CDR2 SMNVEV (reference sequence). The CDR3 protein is CASSRNLGHRGKNSNQPQHF. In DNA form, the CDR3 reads TGTGCCAGCAGTAGAAATTTGGGCCACAGGGGCAAGAATAGCAATCAGCCCCAGCATTTT.

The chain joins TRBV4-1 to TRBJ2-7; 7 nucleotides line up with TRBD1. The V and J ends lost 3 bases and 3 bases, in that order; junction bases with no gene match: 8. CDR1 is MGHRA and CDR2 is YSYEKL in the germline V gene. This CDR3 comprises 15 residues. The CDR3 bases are TGCGCCAGCAGCCAGGCCTTGGGACAGTTCTACGAGCAGTACTTC. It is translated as CASSQALGQFYEQYF.

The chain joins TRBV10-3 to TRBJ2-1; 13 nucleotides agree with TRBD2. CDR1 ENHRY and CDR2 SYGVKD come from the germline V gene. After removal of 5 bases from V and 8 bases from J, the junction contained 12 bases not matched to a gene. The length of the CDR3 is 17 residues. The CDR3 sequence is CAISSGLAGPSPHEQFF. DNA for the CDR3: TGTGCCATCAGTTCGGGACTAGCGGGACCATCCCCCCATGAGCAGTTCTTC.

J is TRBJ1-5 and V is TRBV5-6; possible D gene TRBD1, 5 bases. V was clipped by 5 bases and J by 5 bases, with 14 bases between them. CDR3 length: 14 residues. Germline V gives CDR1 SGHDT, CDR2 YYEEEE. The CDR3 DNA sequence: TGTGCCAGCAGACTTGGACACAGCCATCAGCCCCAGCATTTT. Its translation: CASRLGHSHQPQHF.

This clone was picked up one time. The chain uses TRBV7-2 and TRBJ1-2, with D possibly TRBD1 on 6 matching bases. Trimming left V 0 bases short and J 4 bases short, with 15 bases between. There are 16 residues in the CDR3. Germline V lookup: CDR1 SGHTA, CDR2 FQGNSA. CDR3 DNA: TGTGCCAGCAGCTTAGCGGGAGCAGGGGCCCTCTATGGCTACACCTTC. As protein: CASSLAGAGALYGYTF.

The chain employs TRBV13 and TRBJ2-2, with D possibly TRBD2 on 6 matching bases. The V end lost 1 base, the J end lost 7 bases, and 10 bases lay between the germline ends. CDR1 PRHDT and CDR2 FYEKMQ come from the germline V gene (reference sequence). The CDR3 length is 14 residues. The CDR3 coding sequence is TGTGCCAGCAGCTTAGCGGGAGTCAACGGGGAGCTGTTTTTT. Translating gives CASSLAGVNGELFF.

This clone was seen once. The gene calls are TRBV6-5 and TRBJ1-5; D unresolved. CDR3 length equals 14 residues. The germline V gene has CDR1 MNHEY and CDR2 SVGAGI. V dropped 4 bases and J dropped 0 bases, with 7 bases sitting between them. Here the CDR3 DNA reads TGTGCCAGCAGTTCGGCTAGTAGCAATCAGCCCCAGCATTTT. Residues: CASSSASSNQPQHF.

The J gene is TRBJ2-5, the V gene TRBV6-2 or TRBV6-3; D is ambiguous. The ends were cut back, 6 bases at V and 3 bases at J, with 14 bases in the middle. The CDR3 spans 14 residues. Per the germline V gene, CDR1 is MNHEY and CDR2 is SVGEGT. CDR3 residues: CASSPKLLEETQYF. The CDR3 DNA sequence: TGTGCCAGCAGCCCCAAGCTACTTGAAGAGACCCAGTACTTC.

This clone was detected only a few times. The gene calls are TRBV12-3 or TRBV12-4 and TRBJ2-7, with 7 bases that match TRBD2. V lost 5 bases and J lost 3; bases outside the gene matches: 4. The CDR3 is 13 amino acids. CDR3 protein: CASSLGGIYEQYF. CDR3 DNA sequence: TGTGCCAGCAGTCTCGGGGGGATCTACGAGCAGTACTTC.

Here the CDR3 DNA reads TGCAGCGCGTATGGGACTAACGAGCAGTACTTC. Translated: CSAYGTNEQYF. The chain links TRBV29-1 to TRBJ2-7, with TRBD2 matching 7 bases. The V and J ends lost 7 bases and 5 bases, in that order; junction bases with no gene match: 5. This CDR3 spans 11 amino acids. The germline gives CDR1 SQVTM, CDR2 ANQGSEA.

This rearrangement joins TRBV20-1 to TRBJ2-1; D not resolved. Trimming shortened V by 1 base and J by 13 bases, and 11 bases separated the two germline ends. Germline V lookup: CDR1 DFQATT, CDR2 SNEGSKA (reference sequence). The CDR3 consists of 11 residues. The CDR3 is CSARVRVSQFF. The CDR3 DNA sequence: TGCAGTGCTAGAGTTCGAGTTTCCCAGTTCTTC.

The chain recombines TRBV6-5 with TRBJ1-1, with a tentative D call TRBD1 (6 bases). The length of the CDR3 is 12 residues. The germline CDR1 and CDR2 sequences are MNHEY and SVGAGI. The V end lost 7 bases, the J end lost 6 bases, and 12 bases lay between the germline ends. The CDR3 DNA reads TGTGCCAGCACCACAGGGTACGCTGAAGCTTTCTTT. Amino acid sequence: CASTTGYAEAFF.

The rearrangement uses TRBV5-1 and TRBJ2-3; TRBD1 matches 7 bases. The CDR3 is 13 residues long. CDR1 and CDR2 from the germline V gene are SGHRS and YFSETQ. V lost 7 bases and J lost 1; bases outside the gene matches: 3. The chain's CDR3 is CASHRGGTDTQYF. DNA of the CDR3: TGCGCCAGCCACAGGGGCGGCACAGATACGCAGTATTTT.

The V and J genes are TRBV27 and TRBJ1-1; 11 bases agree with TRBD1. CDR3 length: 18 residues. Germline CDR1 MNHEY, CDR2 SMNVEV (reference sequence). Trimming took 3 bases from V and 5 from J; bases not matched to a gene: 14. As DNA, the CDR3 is TGTGCCAGCAGTTTGTGGTCGAACCGGGACAGGGGGAGGACTGAAGCTTTCTTT. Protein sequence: CASSLWSNRDRGRTEAFF.

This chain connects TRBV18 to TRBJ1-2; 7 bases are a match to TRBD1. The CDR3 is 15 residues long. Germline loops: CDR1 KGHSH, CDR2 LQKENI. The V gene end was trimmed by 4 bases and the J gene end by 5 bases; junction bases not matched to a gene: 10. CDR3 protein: CASSLAGGTVYGYTF. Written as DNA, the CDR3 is TGTGCCAGCTCACTCGCCGGCGGGACAGTATATGGCTACACCTTC.

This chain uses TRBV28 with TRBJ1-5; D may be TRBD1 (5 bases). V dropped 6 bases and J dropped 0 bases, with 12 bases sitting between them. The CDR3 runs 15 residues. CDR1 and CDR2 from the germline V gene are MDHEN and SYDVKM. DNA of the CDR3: TGTGCCAGCAGCACCCAGGGTATTAGCAATCAGCCCCAGCATTTT. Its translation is CASSTQGISNQPQHF.

The CDR3 spells CASSPPWTSGKETQYF. The DNA for the CDR3 is TGTGCCAGCAGTCCGCCGTGGACTAGCGGGAAAGAGACCCAGTACTTC. The rearrangement joins TRBV28 to TRBJ2-5, with TRBD2 identical over 12 bases. After removal of 5 bases from V and 3 bases from J, the junction contained 7 bases not matched to a gene. The CDR3 totals 16 residues. Germline loops: CDR1 MDHEN, CDR2 SYDVKM. Using reference TRBV28 and TRBJ2-5 for the parts outside the CDR3, the full variable domain is DVKVTQSSRYLVKRTGEKVFLECVQDMDHENMFWYRQDPGLGLRLIYFSYDVKMKEKGDIPEGYSVSREKKERFSLILESASTNQTSMYLCASSPPWTSGKETQYFGPGTRLLVL.

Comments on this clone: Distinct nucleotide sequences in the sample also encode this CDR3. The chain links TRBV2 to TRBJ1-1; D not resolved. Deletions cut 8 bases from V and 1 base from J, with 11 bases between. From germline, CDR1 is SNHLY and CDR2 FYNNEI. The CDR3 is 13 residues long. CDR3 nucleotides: TGTGCCAGCTCGACATTGGAGAACACTGAAGCTTTCTTT. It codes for CASSTLENTEAFF.

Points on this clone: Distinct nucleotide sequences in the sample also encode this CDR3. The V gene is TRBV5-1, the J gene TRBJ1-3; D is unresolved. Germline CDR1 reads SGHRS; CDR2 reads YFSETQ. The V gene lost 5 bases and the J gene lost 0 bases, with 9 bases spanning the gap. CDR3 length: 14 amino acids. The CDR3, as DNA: TGCGCCAGCAGTCCCGCAGGCTCTGGAAACACCATATATTTT. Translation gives CASSPAGSGNTIYF.